A single sample gave rise to the 26 T cell receptor beta chains below, sequenced in a study of T cells after posttransplantation cyclophosphamide. Busulfan-fludarabine conditioning, marrow transplant, and cyclophosphamide on days +3 and +4 were administered. Clones were sequenced by immunoSEQ multiplex PCR, and TCRdb holds only the in-frame ones, with some missing. This sample comprises some 23,000 clones, none seen once only. The material sequenced was PBMCs, taken after allogeneic stem cell transplant with posttransplant cyclophosphamide. The source of these receptors is a young adult male patient who received an allogeneic stem cell transplant from a related donor, was CMV-positive, and had no GVHD. Some of the T cells may derive from the graft donor.

This clone was counted at least ten times. The chain carries TRBV28 and TRBJ2-2; 9 nucleotides agree with TRBD2. J was trimmed by 7 bases and V by 2 bases; bases with no gene match: 2. The CDR3 consists of 14 residues. Germline V gene lookup returns CDR1 MDHEN and CDR2 SYDVKM. Here the CDR3 DNA reads TGTGCCAGCAGTTTACTAGCGGGACTCGGGGAGCTGTTTTTT. This translates into CASSLLAGLGELFF.

There are many counts of this clone. The DNA of the CDR3 is TGTGCCAGCAGTCGGGACAGGGTTCGTGGATATAGCAATCAGCCCCAGCATTTT. Translated: CASSRDRVRGYSNQPQHF. The gene calls are TRBV2 and TRBJ1-5; 9 bases match TRBD1. The length of the CDR3 is 18 residues. Trimming took 5 bases from V and 0 from J; bases not matched to a gene: 11. Germline CDR1 and CDR2: SNHLY and FYNNEI.

This clone showed up many times. The genes are TRBV30 and TRBJ1-1; D unclear. Deletions cut 3 bases from V and 0 bases from J, with 5 bases between. This CDR3 contains 12 residues. Per the germline V gene, CDR1 is GTSNPN and CDR2 is SVGIG (reference sequence). DNA of the CDR3: TGTGCCTGGAGCACGGTGAACACTGAAGCTTTCTTT. Residues: CAWSTVNTEAFF.

There are many counts of this clone. V and J are TRBV7-7 and TRBJ2-7, with a weak D call TRBD2 (5 bases). The CDR3 consists of 13 residues. Deletions cut 3 bases from V and 3 bases from J, with 9 bases between. The germline V gene encodes CDR1 SSHAT and CDR2 FNYEAQ (reference sequence). The CDR3 bases are TGTGCCAGCAGCTTTTCCCGGGGCTACGAGCAGTACTTC. Residues: CASSFSRGYEQYF.

The sample holds many counts of this clone. The J gene is TRBJ2-7, the V gene TRBV11-2; 8 positions agree with TRBD2. V was clipped by 5 bases and J by 7 bases; unmatched bases: 10. The CDR3 consists of 14 residues. CDR1 and CDR2 from the germline V gene are SGHAT and FQNNGV. CDR3 DNA sequence: TGTGCCAGCAGCCCCCTAGCGGGCTGGTGGGAGCAGTACTTC. Translated: CASSPLAGWWEQYF.

This clone was counted ten times or more. V is TRBV7-9 and J is TRBJ1-5; 8 bases line up with TRBD1. The CDR3 length is 14 residues. Germline assignment: CDR1 SEHNR and CDR2 FQNEAQ (reference sequence). Trimming cost V 5 bases and J 8 bases; bases outside gene matches: 8. The CDR3 DNA sequence: TGTGCCAGCAGCGAATCAGGGGGCGGGGAGCCCCAGCATTTT. Encoded protein: CASSESGGGEPQHF.

This clone occurred many times. The chain combines TRBV6-5 with TRBJ2-1; 8 nucleotides agree with TRBD2. This CDR3 has 15 amino acids. Germline V gene data show CDR1 as MNHEY and CDR2 as SVGAGI. The J segment lost 3 bases and the V segment lost 3 bases, leaving 4 bases of the junction unmatched. The CDR3 nucleotides are TGTGCCAGCAGTTATCCGAGCGGGGGCTACAATGAGCAGTTCTTC. It is translated as CASSYPSGGYNEQFF.

This clone has a count of ten or more. The chain is built from TRBV11-2 and TRBJ2-5; D perhaps matches TRBD1 (5 bases). Trimming took off 1 base at V and 5 bases at J, with 8 bases between the two ends. This CDR3 spans 13 amino acids. CDR1 and CDR2 from the germline V gene are SGHAT and FQNNGV. The CDR3 DNA sequence: TGTGCCAGCAGCTTAGGGGCAGGGGAGACCCAGTACTTC. Translating it yields CASSLGAGETQYF.

This clone came up many times. V and J are TRBV10-2 and TRBJ2-3; 13 bases are a match to TRBD2. Germline V CDR1 and CDR2: WSHSY, SAAADI. The CDR3 runs 16 residues. V shed 6 bases, J shed 3 bases, and the junction held 6 bases outside the gene matches. The CDR3 DNA sequence: TGCGCCAGCAGAAGGACTAGCGGGGGTAGAACAGATACGCAGTATTTT. This encodes CASRRTSGGRTDTQYF.

In its sample, this clone was seen many times. V gene TRBV5-1 combines with J gene TRBJ2-5; 7 nucleotides line up with TRBD2. The V gene end was trimmed by 5 bases and the J gene end by 2 bases; junction bases not matched to a gene: 6. CDR3 size: 14 residues. Germline CDR1 SGHRS, CDR2 YFSETQ. This CDR3 reads CASRPIAGQETQYF. CDR3 DNA: TGCGCCAGCAGGCCTATAGCGGGTCAAGAGACCCAGTACTTC.

The table lists this clone with many counts. The CDR3 sequence: CASSFGGADTQYF. CDR3 coding DNA: TGTGCCAGCAGCTTTGGAGGGGCAGATACGCAGTATTTT. The chain couples TRBV11-3 to TRBJ2-3, with D maybe TRBD2 (6 bases). Trimming left V 3 bases short and J 4 bases short, with 8 bases between. Germline CDR1 is SGHNT and CDR2 is YENEEA. The CDR3 is 13 amino acids.

In its sample, this clone was seen many times. The chain recombines TRBV27 with TRBJ2-7, with 9 bases matching TRBD1. The CDR3 loop spans 15 amino acids. V trimming: 5 bases; J trimming: 5 bases; junction bases outside the gene matches: 10. Germline-derived CDR1 and CDR2 are MNHEY and SMNVEV (reference sequence). The CDR3 bases are TGTGCCAGCAGTCCAGGGACAGGGCACCTCCACGAGCAGTACTTC. It specifies CASSPGTGHLHEQYF.

This clone has a count of ten or more. J is TRBJ2-3 and V is TRBV5-4; TRBD2 agrees at 9 bases. V was clipped by 0 bases and J by 5 bases; unmatched bases: 7. Germline V gives CDR1 SGHNT, CDR2 YYREEE (reference sequence). The CDR3 is 16 amino acids. The CDR3 spells CASSLGTGLALDTQYF. In DNA, the CDR3 is TGTGCCAGCAGCTTGGGTACGGGACTAGCTTTAGATACGCAGTATTTT.

This clone was detected many times. The chain is built from TRBV5-1 and TRBJ2-3, with 7 bases identical to TRBD2. V was clipped by 2 bases and J by 0 bases; unmatched bases: 3. This CDR3 region has 15 residues. CDR1 is SGHRS and CDR2 is YFSETQ in the germline V gene. The CDR3 region has the DNA TGCGCCAGCAGCTTCGGCGGGAGTAGCACAGATACGCAGTATTTT. Its translation: CASSFGGSSTDTQYF.

This clone was counted at least ten times. The chain links TRBV5-4 to TRBJ1-2, with D unclear. V was pared by 1 base and J by 6 bases, with 7 bases between. The CDR3 extends over 12 amino acids. The germline gives CDR1 SGHNT, CDR2 YYREEE (reference sequence). For the CDR3, the DNA is TGTGCCAGCAGCTTGAGCCTCGATGGCTACACCTTC. Its protein is CASSLSLDGYTF.

This clone was picked up many times. CDR3 region: CASSYRPGQGLPLHF. In DNA form, the CDR3 reads TGTGCCAGCAGTTACCGACCGGGACAGGGTTTGCCCCTCCACTTT. V and J are TRBV6-5 and TRBJ1-6, with TRBD1 matching 9 bases. CDR3 length: 15 amino acids. V was pared by 2 bases and J by 13 bases, with 9 bases of the junction left unmatched. The V gene's germline CDR1 is MNHEY and CDR2 SVGAGI.

This clone occurred many times. This chain uses TRBV7-6 with TRBJ2-5; 11 bases are shared with TRBD2. The ends lost 5 bases at V and 2 bases at J; junction bases unmatched: 7. Germline CDR1 and CDR2: SGHVS and FNYEAQ. The CDR3 sequence is 16 residues long. CDR3 residues: CASSPGLAGLQETQYF. Here the CDR3 DNA reads TGTGCCAGCAGCCCAGGACTAGCGGGCCTTCAAGAGACCCAGTACTTC.

This clone was found many times. The chain couples TRBV5-6 to TRBJ1-1, with D unclear. Trimming took 1 base from V and 0 from J, leaving 10 bases between them. Germline V gene lookup returns CDR1 SGHDT and CDR2 YYEEEE. The CDR3 runs 15 residues. CDR3 nucleotide sequence: TGTGCCAGCAGCTTGTATCAGGAACTGAACACTGAAGCTTTCTTT. Encoded protein: CASSLYQELNTEAFF. Using reference TRBV5-6 and TRBJ1-1 for the parts outside the CDR3, the full variable domain is DAGVTQSPTHLIKTRGQQVTLRCSPKSGHDTVSWYQQALGQGPQFIFQYYEEEERQRGNFPDRFSGHQFPNYSSELNVNALLLGDSALYLCASSLYQELNTEAFFGQGTRLTVV.

This clone has at least ten counts. CDR3 amino acids: CASSTGTPSYEQYF. CDR3 DNA sequence: TGCGCCAGCAGCACCGGGACTCCCTCGTACGAGCAGTACTTC. V usage is TRBV10-2 and J usage is TRBJ2-7, with D possibly being TRBD2 (6 bases). Trimming left V 6 bases short and J 4 bases short, with 16 bases between. CDR3 size: 14 residues. Germline lookup yields CDR1 WSHSY and CDR2 SAAADI.

At least ten counts were recorded for this clone. This chain links TRBV6-1 with TRBJ1-1; TRBD1 matches 9 bases. The V segment lost 7 bases and the J segment 5 bases; nucleotides outside the gene matches: 2. The CDR3 spans 12 residues. CDR1 is MNHNS, CDR2 SASEGT, per germline. The CDR3 spells CASTQGATEAFF. The CDR3 bases are TGTGCCAGCACACAGGGGGCGACTGAAGCTTTCTTT.

This clone was counted ten times or more. The chain carries TRBV19 and TRBJ2-5, with D perhaps TRBD2 (5 bases). The ends were cut back, 3 bases at V and 4 bases at J, with 12 bases in the middle. CDR3 length equals 14 residues. The germline gives CDR1 LNHDA, CDR2 SQIVND (reference sequence). CDR3 nucleotides: TGTGCCAGTAGTATCTACGGCGCGGGAGAGACCCAGTACTTC. Translation: CASSIYGAGETQYF.

This clone was seen ten or more times. The V gene is TRBV5-1, the J gene TRBJ2-5, with TRBD2 identical over 8 bases. The V segment lost 1 base and the J segment 2 bases; nucleotides outside the gene matches: 1. CDR3 length equals 14 residues. Germline V gene sequence: CDR1 SGHRS, CDR2 YFSETQ. Here the CDR3 reads CASSLRGGQETQYF. The CDR3 DNA is TGCGCCAGCAGCTTGCGCGGGGGGCAAGAGACCCAGTACTTC.

This clone was observed many times. This sequence joins TRBV27 and TRBJ1-4, with TRBD1 as a possible D gene (6 bases). Germline CDR1 and CDR2: MNHEY and SMNVEV (reference sequence). V was pared by 7 bases and J by 7 bases, with 25 bases between. The CDR3 has 17 amino acids. DNA of the CDR3: TGTGCCAGCAATCCCCCGAGGGGGGGTAAAGGGAGTGAAAAACTGTTTTTT. Protein: CASNPPRGGKGSEKLFF.

This clone was seen a handful of times. This chain connects TRBV28 to TRBJ2-2; 12 positions agree with TRBD2. The V and J ends lost 2 bases and 4 bases, in that order; junction bases with no gene match: 8. This CDR3 has 18 amino acids. The germline V gene has CDR1 MDHEN and CDR2 SYDVKM. CDR3 bases: TGTGCCAGCAGTTTAGCCTTAGGACTAGCGGGGCCCACCGGGGAGCTGTTTTTT. It translates to CASSLALGLAGPTGELFF. The entire variable domain, with the rest obtained from reference TRBV28 and TRBJ2-2, is as follows: DVKVTQSSRYLVKRTGEKVFLECVQDMDHENMFWYRQDPGLGLRLIYFSYDVKMKEKGDIPEGYSVSREKKERFSLILESASTNQTSMYLCASSLALGLAGPTGELFFGEGSRLTVL.

This clone appeared many times. The V call is TRBV6-6, the J call TRBJ2-1, with 10 bases lining up with TRBD2. The CDR3 has 16 residues. V shed 6 bases, J shed 7 bases, and the junction held 12 bases outside the gene matches. Germline V CDR1 and CDR2: MNHNY, SVGAGI (reference sequence). The CDR3 bases are TGTGCCAGCAGCCAACTCAGCGGGGGGGTTTGGAATGAGCAGTTCTTC. It is translated as CASSQLSGGVWNEQFF.

There are many counts of this clone. The chain has TRBV6-6 and TRBJ1-1; D uncertain. The V end was cut by 2 bases, the J end by 5 bases, with 15 bases between. Germline CDR1 is MNHNY and CDR2 is SVGAGI (reference sequence). The CDR3 length is 15 residues. DNA of the CDR3: TGTGCCAGCAGTTACCGGGGAGGGCGGAGGACTGAAGCTTTCTTT. It yields the protein CASSYRGGRRTEAFF.